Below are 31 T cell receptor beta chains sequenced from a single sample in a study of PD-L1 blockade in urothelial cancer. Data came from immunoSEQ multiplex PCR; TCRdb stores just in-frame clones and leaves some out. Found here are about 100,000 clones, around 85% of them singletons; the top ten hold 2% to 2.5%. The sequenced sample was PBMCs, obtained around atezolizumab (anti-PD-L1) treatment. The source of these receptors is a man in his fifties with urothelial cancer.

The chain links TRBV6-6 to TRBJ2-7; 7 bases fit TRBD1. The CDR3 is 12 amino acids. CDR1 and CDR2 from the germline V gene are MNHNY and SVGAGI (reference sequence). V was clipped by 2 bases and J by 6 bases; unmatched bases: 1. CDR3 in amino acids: CASSYGTAEQYF. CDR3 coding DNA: TGTGCCAGCAGTTACGGGACAGCCGAGCAGTACTTC.

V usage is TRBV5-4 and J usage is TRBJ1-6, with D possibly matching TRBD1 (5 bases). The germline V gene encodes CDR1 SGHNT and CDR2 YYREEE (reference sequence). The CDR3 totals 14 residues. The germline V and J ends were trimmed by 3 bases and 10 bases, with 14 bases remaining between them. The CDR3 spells CASSSAGQSSPLHF. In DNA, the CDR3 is TGTGCCAGCAGCTCCGCTGGACAATCCTCACCCCTCCACTTT.

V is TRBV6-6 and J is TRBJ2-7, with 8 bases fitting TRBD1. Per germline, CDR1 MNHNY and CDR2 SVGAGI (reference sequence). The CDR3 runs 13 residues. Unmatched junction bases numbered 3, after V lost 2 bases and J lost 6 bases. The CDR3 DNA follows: TGTGCCAGCAGTTACGGACAGGGTCTCGAGCAGTACTTC. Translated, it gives CASSYGQGLEQYF.

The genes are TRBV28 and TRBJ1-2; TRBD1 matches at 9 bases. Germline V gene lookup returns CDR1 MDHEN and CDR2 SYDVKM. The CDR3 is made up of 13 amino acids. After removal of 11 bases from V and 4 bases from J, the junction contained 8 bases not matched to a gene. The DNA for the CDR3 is TGTGCCGTCACAACAGGGGGCGGCTATGGCTACACCTTC. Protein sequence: CAVTTGGGYGYTF.

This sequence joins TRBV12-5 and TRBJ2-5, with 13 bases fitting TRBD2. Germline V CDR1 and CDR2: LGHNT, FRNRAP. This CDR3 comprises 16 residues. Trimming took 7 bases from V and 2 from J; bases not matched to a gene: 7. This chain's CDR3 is CASARGLAGVQETQYF. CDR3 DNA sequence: TGTGCTAGTGCAAGAGGACTAGCGGGGGTACAAGAGACCCAGTACTTC.

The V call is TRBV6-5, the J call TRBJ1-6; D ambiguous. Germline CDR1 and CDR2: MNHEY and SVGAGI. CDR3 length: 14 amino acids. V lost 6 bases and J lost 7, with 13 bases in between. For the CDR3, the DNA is TGTGCCAGCAGGGTCGGAGCAGTCAATTCACCCCTCCACTTT. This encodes CASRVGAVNSPLHF.

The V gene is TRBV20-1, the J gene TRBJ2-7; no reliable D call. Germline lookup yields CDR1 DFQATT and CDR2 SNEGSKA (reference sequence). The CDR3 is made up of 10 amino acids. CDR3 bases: TGCATGTTGGAGCTATACGAGCAGTACTTC. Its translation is CMLELYEQYF.

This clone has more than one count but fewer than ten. CDR3 in amino acids: CASSLGGVGDGYTF. The CDR3 DNA follows: TGTGCCAGCAGCTTAGGGGGGGTCGGGGATGGCTACACCTTC. The rearrangement links TRBV7-6 to TRBJ1-2, with TRBD1 as a possible D gene (5 bases). The CDR3 loop spans 14 amino acids. V lost 1 base, J lost 6 bases, and 12 bases lay in between. From germline, CDR1 is SGHVS and CDR2 FNYEAQ.

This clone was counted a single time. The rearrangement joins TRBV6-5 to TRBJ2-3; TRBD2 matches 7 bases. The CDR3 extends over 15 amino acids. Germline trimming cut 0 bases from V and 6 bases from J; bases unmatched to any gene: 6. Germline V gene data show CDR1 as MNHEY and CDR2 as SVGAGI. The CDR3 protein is CASSYSPSGIDTQYF. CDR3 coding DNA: TGTGCCAGCAGTTACTCGCCCAGCGGGATTGATACGCAGTATTTT.

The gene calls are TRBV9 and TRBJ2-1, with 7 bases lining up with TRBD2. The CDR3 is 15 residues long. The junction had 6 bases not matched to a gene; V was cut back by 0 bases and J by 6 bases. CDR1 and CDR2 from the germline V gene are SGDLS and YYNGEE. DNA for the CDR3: TGTGCCAGCAGCGTAGGGCGGCTAGCGGTCAATGAGCAGTTCTTC. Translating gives CASSVGRLAVNEQFF.

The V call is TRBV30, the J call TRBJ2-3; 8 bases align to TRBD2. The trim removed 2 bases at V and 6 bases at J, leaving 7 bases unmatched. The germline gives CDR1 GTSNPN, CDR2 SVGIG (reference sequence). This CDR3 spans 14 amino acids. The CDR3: CAWSFSGASDTQYF. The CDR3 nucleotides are TGTGCCTGGAGTTTTAGCGGGGCCTCCGATACGCAGTATTTT.

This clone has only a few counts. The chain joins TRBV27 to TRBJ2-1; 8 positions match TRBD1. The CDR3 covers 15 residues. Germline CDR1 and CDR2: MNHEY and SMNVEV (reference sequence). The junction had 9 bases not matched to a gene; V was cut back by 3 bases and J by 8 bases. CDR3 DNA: TGTGCCAGCAGTTTTTCCAGGGGGCGCGCGGATGAGCAGTTCTTC. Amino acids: CASSFSRGRADEQFF.

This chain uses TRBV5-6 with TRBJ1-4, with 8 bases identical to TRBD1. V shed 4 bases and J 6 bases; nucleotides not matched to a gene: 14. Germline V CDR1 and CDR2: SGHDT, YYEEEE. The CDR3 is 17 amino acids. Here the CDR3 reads CASSGKWTGRLDEKLFF. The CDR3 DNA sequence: TGTGCCAGCAGCGGGAAGTGGACAGGGAGATTGGATGAAAAACTGTTTTTT.

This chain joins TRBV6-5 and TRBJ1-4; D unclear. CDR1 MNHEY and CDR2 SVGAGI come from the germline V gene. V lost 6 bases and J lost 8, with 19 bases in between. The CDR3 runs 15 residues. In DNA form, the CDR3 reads TGTGCCAGCAGCTTTACGGCGGGGAGCAGGGAAAAACTGTTTTTT. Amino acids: CASSFTAGSREKLFF.

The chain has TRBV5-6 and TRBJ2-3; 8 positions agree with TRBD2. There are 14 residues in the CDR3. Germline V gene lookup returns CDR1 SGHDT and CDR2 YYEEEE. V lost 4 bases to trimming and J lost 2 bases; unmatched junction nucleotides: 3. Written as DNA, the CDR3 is TGTGCCAGCAGCGTTAGCGGGGCCACAGATACGCAGTATTTT. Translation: CASSVSGATDTQYF. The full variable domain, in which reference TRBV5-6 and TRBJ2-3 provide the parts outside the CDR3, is DAGVTQSPTHLIKTRGQQVTLRCSPKSGHDTVSWYQQALGQGPQFIFQYYEEEERQRGNFPDRFSGHQFPNYSSELNVNALLLGDSALYLCASSVSGATDTQYFGPGTRLTVL.

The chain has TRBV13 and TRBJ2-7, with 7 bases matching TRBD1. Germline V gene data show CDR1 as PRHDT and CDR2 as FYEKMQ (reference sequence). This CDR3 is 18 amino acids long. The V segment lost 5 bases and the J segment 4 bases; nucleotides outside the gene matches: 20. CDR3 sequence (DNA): TGTGCCAGCAGCGGGATCCGGACAGGCCTACCCTTGACATACGAGCAGTACTTC. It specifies CASSGIRTGLPLTYEQYF. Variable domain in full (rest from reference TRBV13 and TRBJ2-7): AAGVIQSPRHLIKEKRETATLKCYPIPRHDTVYWYQQGPGQDPQFLISFYEKMQSDKGSIPDRFSAQQFSDYHSELNMSSLELGDSALYFCASSGIRTGLPLTYEQYFGPGTRLTVT.

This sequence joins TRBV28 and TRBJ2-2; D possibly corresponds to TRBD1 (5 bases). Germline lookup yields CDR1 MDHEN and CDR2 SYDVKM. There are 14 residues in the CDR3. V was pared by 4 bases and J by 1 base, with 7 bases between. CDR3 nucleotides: TGTGCCAGCAGTTGGGGCGGGAACACCGGGGAGCTGTTTTTT. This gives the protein CASSWGGNTGELFF.

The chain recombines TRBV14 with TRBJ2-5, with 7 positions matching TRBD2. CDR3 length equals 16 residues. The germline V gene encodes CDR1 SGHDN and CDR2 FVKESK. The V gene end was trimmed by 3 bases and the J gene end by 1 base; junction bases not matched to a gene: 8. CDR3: CASSHPAGKRQETQYF. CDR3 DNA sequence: TGTGCCAGCAGCCACCCAGCGGGAAAACGCCAAGAGACCCAGTACTTC.

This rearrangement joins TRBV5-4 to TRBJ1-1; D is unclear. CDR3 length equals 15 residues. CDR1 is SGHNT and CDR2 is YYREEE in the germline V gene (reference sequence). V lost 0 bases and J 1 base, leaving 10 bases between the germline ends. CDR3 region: CASSLAEGANTEAFF. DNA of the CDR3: TGTGCCAGCAGCTTGGCCGAGGGAGCGAACACTGAAGCTTTCTTT.

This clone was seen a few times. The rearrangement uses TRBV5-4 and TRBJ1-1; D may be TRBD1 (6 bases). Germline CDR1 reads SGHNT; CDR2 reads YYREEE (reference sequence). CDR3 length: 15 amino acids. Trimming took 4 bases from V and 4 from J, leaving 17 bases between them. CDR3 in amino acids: CASSRGGGASTEAFF. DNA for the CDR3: TGTGCCAGCAGCCGCGGCGGGGGCGCAAGCACTGAAGCTTTCTTT.

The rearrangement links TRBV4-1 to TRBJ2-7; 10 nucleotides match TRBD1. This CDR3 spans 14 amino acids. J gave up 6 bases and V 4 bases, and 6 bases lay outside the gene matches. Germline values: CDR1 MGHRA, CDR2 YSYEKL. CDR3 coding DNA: TGCGCCAGCAGCCTGGGACAGGGGTTGGGCGAGCAGTACTTC. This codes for CASSLGQGLGEQYF.

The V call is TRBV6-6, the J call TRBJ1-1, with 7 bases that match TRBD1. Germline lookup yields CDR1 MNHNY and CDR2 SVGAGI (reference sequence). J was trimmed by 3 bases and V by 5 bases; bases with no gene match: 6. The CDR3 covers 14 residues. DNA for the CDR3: TGTGCCAGCAGTGGGACAGATCGAGACACTGAAGCTTTCTTT. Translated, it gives CASSGTDRDTEAFF.

CDR3 nucleotides: TGTGCCAGCAGCTACCGGGGGAATGAGCAGTTCTTC. Residues: CASSYRGNEQFF. The V and J genes are TRBV11-2 and TRBJ2-1; weak D call: TRBD2 (6 bases). CDR3 length equals 12 residues. Germline values: CDR1 SGHAT, CDR2 FQNNGV. Trimming took 4 bases from V and 7 from J, leaving 8 bases between them.

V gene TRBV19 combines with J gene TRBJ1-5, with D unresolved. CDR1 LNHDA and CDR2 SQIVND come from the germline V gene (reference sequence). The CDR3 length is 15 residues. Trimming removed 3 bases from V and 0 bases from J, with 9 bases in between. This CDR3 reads CASSIWLYSNQPQHF. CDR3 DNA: TGTGCCAGTAGTATTTGGCTGTATAGCAATCAGCCCCAGCATTTT.

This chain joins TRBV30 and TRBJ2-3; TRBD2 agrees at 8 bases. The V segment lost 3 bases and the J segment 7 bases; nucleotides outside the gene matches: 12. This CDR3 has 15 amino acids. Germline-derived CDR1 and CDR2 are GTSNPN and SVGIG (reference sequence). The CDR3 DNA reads TGTGCCTGGAGGGGGCCGGGGGGGAGCATAAATACGCAGTATTTT. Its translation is CAWRGPGGSINTQYF.

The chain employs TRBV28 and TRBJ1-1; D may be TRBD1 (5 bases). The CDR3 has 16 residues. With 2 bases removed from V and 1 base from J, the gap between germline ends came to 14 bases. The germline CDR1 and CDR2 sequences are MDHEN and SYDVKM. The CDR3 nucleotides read TGTGCCAGCAGTTTAGTGTACAGGCCCCGGAACACTGAAGCTTTCTTT. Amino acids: CASSLVYRPRNTEAFF.

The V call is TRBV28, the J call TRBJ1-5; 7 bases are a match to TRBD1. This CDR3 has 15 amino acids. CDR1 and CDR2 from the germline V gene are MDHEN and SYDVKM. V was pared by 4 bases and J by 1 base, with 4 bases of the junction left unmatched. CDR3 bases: TGTGCCAGCAGTTCTATACAGGGGAGCAATCAGCCCCAGCATTTT. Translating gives CASSSIQGSNQPQHF.

The CDR3 protein is CASSQVQALLNNEQFF. As DNA, the CDR3 is TGCGCCAGCAGCCAGGTTCAAGCTCTCCTTAATAATGAGCAGTTCTTC. This chain uses TRBV4-1 with TRBJ2-1; D not certain. Germline CDR1 MGHRA, CDR2 YSYEKL. The V end lost 3 bases, the J end lost 7 bases, and 19 bases lay between the germline ends. CDR3 size: 16 residues.

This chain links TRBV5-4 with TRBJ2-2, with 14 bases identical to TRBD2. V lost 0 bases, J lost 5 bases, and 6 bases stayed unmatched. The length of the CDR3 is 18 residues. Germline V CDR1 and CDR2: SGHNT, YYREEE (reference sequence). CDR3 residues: CASSLGTSGRRGTGELFF. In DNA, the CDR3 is TGTGCCAGCAGCTTGGGGACTAGCGGGAGGCGGGGGACCGGGGAGCTGTTTTTT.

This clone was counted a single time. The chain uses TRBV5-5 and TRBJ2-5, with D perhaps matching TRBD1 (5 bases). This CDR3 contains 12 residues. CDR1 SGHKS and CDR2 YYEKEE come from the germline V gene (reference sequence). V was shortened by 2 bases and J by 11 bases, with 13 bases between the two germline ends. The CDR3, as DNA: TGTGCCAGCAGCTTCCAGCAGGGTTTACAGTACTTC. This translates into CASSFQQGLQYF.

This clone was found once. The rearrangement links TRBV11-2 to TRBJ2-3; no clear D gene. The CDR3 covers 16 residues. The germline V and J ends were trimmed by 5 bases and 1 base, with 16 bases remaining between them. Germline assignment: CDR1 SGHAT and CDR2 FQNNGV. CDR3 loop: CASSPGSRKGTDTQYF. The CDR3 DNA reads TGTGCCAGCAGCCCCGGGTCCCGGAAAGGCACAGATACGCAGTATTTT.